Each of the 24 T cell receptor beta chains below was sequenced from the same sample in a study of shared clonotypes between healthy human individuals. TCRdb's table, derived via immunoSEQ multiplex PCR, lists solely in-frame clones and lacks some. Here the sample spans around 1.9 million clones, about 94% being singletons. The naive CD8 subset, CD45RO-negative cells positively selected for CCR7, excluded terminally differentiated effector memory CD45RA+ cells. The sequenced material came from naive CD8+ T cells from PBMCs. The source of these receptors is a man aged 18 to 35 in good health. Some clones in this sample may be carry-over from other donors' samples.

The V call is TRBV4-3, the J call TRBJ2-5; the D is unclear. TRBJ2-7 explains the end of the DNA better; the J call may be wrong. CDR3 length: 15 residues. Germline CDR1 and CDR2: LGHNA and YSLEER. The CDR3 nucleotides are TGCGCCAGCAGCCCCCGAGGCAGAAACTCCTACGAGCAGTACTTC. Protein product: CASSPRGRNSYEQYF.

The V and J genes are TRBV5-1 and TRBJ2-7; possibly TRBD1 for D (5 bases). CDR3 length: 13 residues. The germline V and J ends were trimmed by 4 bases and 6 bases, with 14 bases remaining between them. Per germline, CDR1 SGHRS and CDR2 YFSETQ. CDR3 nucleotide sequence: TGCGCCAGCAGCCCCCGGACAAGGCTCGAGCAGTACTTC. It specifies CASSPRTRLEQYF.

The rearrangement uses TRBV9 and TRBJ1-3; D uncertain. Germline CDR1 reads SGDLS; CDR2 reads YYNGEE. This CDR3 contains 12 residues. V was clipped by 5 bases and J by 3 bases, with 6 bases between them. CDR3 sequence (DNA): TGTGCCAGCAGGGACGGTGGAAACACCATATATTTT. Encoded protein: CASRDGGNTIYF.

This rearrangement joins TRBV14 to TRBJ2-2, with 7 positions matching TRBD1. In germline, CDR1 is SGHDN, CDR2 FVKESK. J was trimmed by 0 bases and V by 4 bases; bases with no gene match: 5. This CDR3 is 16 amino acids long. The chain's CDR3 is CASSPRTGSNTGELFF. The CDR3 DNA follows: TGTGCCAGCAGCCCCCGGACAGGATCGAACACCGGGGAGCTGTTTTTT.

V and J are TRBV6-5 and TRBJ2-7; a weak D match, TRBD2 (5 bases). Germline values: CDR1 MNHEY, CDR2 SVGAGI. Trimming stripped 5 bases from V and 5 bases from J, with 7 bases between. The CDR3 sequence is 11 residues long. Written as DNA, the CDR3 is TGTGCCAGCAGTCCCGGGAACGAGCAGTACTTC. It codes for CASSPGNEQYF.

V usage is TRBV23-1 and J usage is TRBJ2-2, with D possibly matching TRBD2 (5 bases). TRBV23-1 is an ORF, and what it does is uncertain. Between the trimmed V and J ends, which lost 7 bases and 1 base, there was a span of 16 bases. This CDR3 is 16 amino acids long. CDR3 residues: CASTPVGRENTGELFF. The CDR3 region has the DNA TGCGCCAGCACCCCTGTTGGTCGGGAGAACACCGGGGAGCTGTTTTTT.

The chain is built from TRBV6-5 and TRBJ2-1; D is perhaps TRBD1 (6 bases). CDR3 length: 15 amino acids. Germline lookup yields CDR1 MNHEY and CDR2 SVGAGI. V gave up 8 bases and J gave up 1 base, with 15 bases separating them. The CDR3 DNA follows: TGTGCCAGCCGTCAGGGGAGAGGGTCCTACAATGAGCAGTTCTTC. This codes for CASRQGRGSYNEQFF.

This rearrangement joins TRBV4-2 to TRBJ2-7, with 7 bases lining up with TRBD1. From germline, CDR1 is LGHNA and CDR2 YNFKEQ. The CDR3 covers 14 residues. V lost 1 base and J lost 4; bases outside the gene matches: 4. In nucleotides, the CDR3 is TGTGCCAGCAGCCAAGTTATCAGGGGGTACGAGCAGTACTTC. This translates into CASSQVIRGYEQYF.

The chain uses TRBV5-1 and TRBJ2-1, with 7 positions matching TRBD2. The CDR3 has 17 residues. Germline V gene sequence: CDR1 SGHRS, CDR2 YFSETQ. V lost 2 bases, J lost 2 bases, and 10 bases stayed unmatched. The CDR3, as DNA: TGCGCCAGCAGCTTCCGACTAGCCGGAGCCCCCTACAATGAGCAGTTCTTC. As protein: CASSFRLAGAPYNEQFF.

As concerns this clone: Relative to the germline gene, one junction end is altered; a read error may explain this. This sequence joins TRBV19 and TRBJ1-1; D gene unclear. Germline V gene data show CDR1 as LNHDA and CDR2 as SQIVND (reference sequence). The CDR3 contains 13 residues. The CDR3 spells CASGILMNTEAFF. CDR3 in DNA: TGTGCCAGTGGTATTTTAATGAACACTGAAGCTTTCTTT.

The table lists this clone with a count of one. The chain couples TRBV12-5 to TRBJ2-3; no firm D call. This CDR3 spans 13 amino acids. CDR1 is LGHNT, CDR2 FRNRAP, per germline. The V end lost 1 base, the J end lost 8 bases, and 10 bases lay between the germline ends. The DNA of the CDR3 is TGTGCTAGTGGTTTGGGACCGCCGGTTACGCAGTATTTT. This codes for CASGLGPPVTQYF. The full variable domain, its missing parts supplied by reference TRBV12-5 and TRBJ2-3, is DARVTQTPRHKVTEMGQEVTMRCQPILGHNTVFWYRQTMMQGLELLAYFRNRAPLDDSGMPKDRFSAEMPDATLATLKIQPSEPRDSAVYFCASGLGPPVTQYFGPGTRLTVL.

CDR3 DNA sequence: TGTGCCAGCAGCTTATACGAACAGCACACTGAAGCTTTCTTT. Translating gives CASSLYEQHTEAFF. V is TRBV11-2 and J is TRBJ1-1, with D unclear. Trimming removed 2 bases at V and 3 bases at J, with 10 bases between. The V gene's germline CDR1 is SGHAT and CDR2 FQNNGV. The CDR3 runs 14 residues.

V and J are TRBV25-1 and TRBJ2-3; no firm D call. The CDR3 is made up of 16 amino acids. V was shortened by 1 base and J by 0 bases, with 11 bases between the two germline ends. CDR1 is MGHDK and CDR2 is SYGVNS in the germline V gene. In DNA form, the CDR3 reads TGTGCCAGCAGTGAATTCGGTGCTTCTAGCACAGATACGCAGTATTTT. This codes for CASSEFGASSTDTQYF.

The chain couples TRBV28 to TRBJ2-1, with TRBD2 matching over 13 bases. The CDR3 is 16 residues long. Germline values: CDR1 MDHEN, CDR2 SYDVKM. The trim removed 5 bases at V and 8 bases at J, leaving 9 bases unmatched. DNA of the CDR3: TGTGCCAGCAGTGCTACTAGCGGGAGGGCCCACGATGAGCAGTTCTTC. Protein sequence: CASSATSGRAHDEQFF.

The chain uses TRBV5-5 and TRBJ2-1; 7 nucleotides align to TRBD2. The germline V gene encodes CDR1 SGHKS and CDR2 YYEKEE (reference sequence). The ends lost 4 bases at V and 3 bases at J; junction bases unmatched: 13. The CDR3 totals 17 residues. The CDR3 DNA follows: TGTGCCAGCAGCCTACCCATTCTAGCGGACCACTACAATGAGCAGTTCTTC. It yields the protein CASSLPILADHYNEQFF.

The rearrangement links TRBV28 to TRBJ2-6, with D unclear. Germline V gives CDR1 MDHEN, CDR2 SYDVKM. Trimming took off 6 bases at V and 2 bases at J, with 5 bases between the two ends. The CDR3 totals 13 residues. The DNA of the CDR3 is TGTGCCAGCAGAATAGCTGGGGCCAACGTCCTGACTTTC. Its protein is CASRIAGANVLTF.

J is TRBJ2-3 and V is TRBV9; D might be TRBD2 (5 bases). Trimming cost V 4 bases and J 6 bases, with 9 bases left between them. Looked up from germline, CDR1 is SGDLS and CDR2 is YYNGEE. The CDR3 runs to 12 residues. The DNA for the CDR3 is TGTGCCAGCAGCACTAGACCGGATACGCAGTATTTT. It translates to CASSTRPDTQYF. Filled out from reference TRBV9 and TRBJ2-3, the complete variable domain reads DSGVTQTPKHLITATGQRVTLRCSPRSGDLSVYWYQQSLDQGLQFLIQYYNGEERAKGNILERFSAQQFPDLHSELNLSSLELGDSALYFCASSTRPDTQYFGPGTRLTVL.

This chain joins TRBV15 and TRBJ2-5, with D perhaps TRBD1 or TRBD2 (5 bases each). Trimming took 5 bases from V and 1 from J, leaving 14 bases between them. Germline lookup yields CDR1 LNHNV and CDR2 YYDKDF (reference sequence). The CDR3 length is 15 residues. CDR3 in DNA: TGTGCCACCAGCGTCGAGGGGCGGAGCCAAGAGACCCAGTACTTC. Its protein is CATSVEGRSQETQYF.

The chain joins TRBV6-1 to TRBJ1-3, with D unresolved. The V gene's germline CDR1 is MNHNS and CDR2 SASEGT. Trimming shortened V by 6 bases and J by 1 base, and 16 bases separated the two germline ends. The CDR3 is made up of 16 amino acids. The CDR3 region has the DNA TGTGCCAGCAGCGAAAAAGGTCACGGGTCTGGAAACACCATATATTTT. This encodes CASSEKGHGSGNTIYF.

As regards this clone: Other DNA sequences in this specimen translate into the identical CDR3. The chain joins TRBV11-2 to TRBJ2-7; tentative D call: TRBD2 (7 bases). The CDR3 has 14 residues. The germline gives CDR1 SGHAT, CDR2 FQNNGV. V shed 1 base and J shed 4 bases, with 11 bases lying between them. CDR3 DNA: TGTGCCAGCAGCTTAGTTGGGAGGGGGTACGAGCAGTACTTC. Translating gives CASSLVGRGYEQYF. Full variable domain (remainder filled in from reference TRBV11-2 and TRBJ2-7): EAGVAQSPRYKIIEKRQSVAFWCNPISGHATLYWYQQILGQGPKLLIQFQNNGVVDDSQLPKDRFSAERLKGVDSTLKIQPAKLEDSAVYLCASSLVGRGYEQYFGPGTRLTVT.

Regarding this clone: Distinct nucleotide sequences in the sample also encode this CDR3. The V call is TRBV19, the J call TRBJ2-7; D unresolved. Germline V gives CDR1 LNHDA, CDR2 SQIVND (reference sequence). Trimming left V 3 bases short and J 7 bases short, with 13 bases between. The CDR3 runs 13 residues. CDR3 loop: CASSIGGVGEQYF. The DNA for the CDR3 is TGTGCCAGTAGTATTGGCGGTGTGGGAGAGCAGTACTTC.

This clone has just one count. The gene calls are TRBV6-1 and TRBJ1-1; maybe TRBD1 (5 bases). CDR1 and CDR2 (germline): MNHNS, SASEGT. The V gene lost 4 bases and the J gene lost 2 bases, with 11 bases spanning the gap. This CDR3 spans 14 amino acids. CDR3 in amino acids: CASSGGLFNTEAFF. In DNA, the CDR3 is TGTGCCAGCAGTGGGGGACTCTTTAACACTGAAGCTTTCTTT.

This chain joins TRBV28 and TRBJ1-1; TRBD1 might be the D (5 bases). The germline CDR1 and CDR2 sequences are MDHEN and SYDVKM. V was clipped by 3 bases and J by 7 bases, with 9 bases between them. The CDR3 covers 12 residues. The CDR3 is CASSLGRSEAFF. The CDR3, as DNA: TGTGCCAGCAGTTTGGGGCGGAGTGAAGCTTTCTTT.

The genes are TRBV28 and TRBJ1-1; 10 nucleotides align to TRBD1. CDR3 length: 13 residues. Germline CDR1 is MDHEN and CDR2 is SYDVKM. V shed 3 bases, J shed 10 bases, and the junction held 5 bases outside the gene matches. CDR3 DNA sequence: TGTGCCAGCAGTTTGACAGGGGGCTTAGGAGCTTTCTTT. This encodes CASSLTGGLGAFF.